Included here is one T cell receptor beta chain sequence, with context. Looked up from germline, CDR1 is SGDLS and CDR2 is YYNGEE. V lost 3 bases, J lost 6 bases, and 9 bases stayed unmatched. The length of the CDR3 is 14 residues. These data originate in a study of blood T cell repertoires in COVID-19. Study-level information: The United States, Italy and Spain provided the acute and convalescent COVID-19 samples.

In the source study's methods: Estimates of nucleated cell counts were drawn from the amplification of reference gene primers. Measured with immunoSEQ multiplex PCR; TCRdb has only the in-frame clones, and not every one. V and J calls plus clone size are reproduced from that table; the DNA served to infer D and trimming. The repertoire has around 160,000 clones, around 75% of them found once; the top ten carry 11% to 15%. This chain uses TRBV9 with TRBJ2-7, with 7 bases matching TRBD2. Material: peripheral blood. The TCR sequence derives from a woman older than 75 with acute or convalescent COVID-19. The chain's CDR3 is CASSAGGSRVEQYF. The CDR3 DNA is TGTGCCAGCAGCGCGGGCGGGAGTCGGGTCGAGCAGTACTTC.